A selection of T cell receptor beta chains follows, all from one sample in a study of shared clonotypes between healthy human individuals. Libraries were prepared by immunoSEQ multiplex PCR; TCRdb keeps only in-frame clonotypes and omits some of them. The data hold around 1,900,000 clones, with about 93% observed a single time. Sequencing was performed on naive CD8+ T cells from PBMCs. These receptor sequences come from a man younger than 30 in good health. Some clones in this sample may be carry-over from other donors' samples. Both conserved end residues are part of each CDR3. A D gene is named only where the DNA matches it firmly. Clone size, where shown, is once, few, many, or a class for clones that have expanded.

TRBV9	TRBD2	-	TRBJ2-7	CASSPGLAPSYEQYF	TGTGCCAGCAGCCCCGGACTAGCGCCTTCCTACGAGCAGTACTTC
TRBV27	TRBD1	once	TRBJ1-5	CASSLTGANQPQHF	TGTGCCAGCAGTTTGACAGGGGCCAATCAGCCCCAGCATTTT
TRBV28	TRBD1	-	TRBJ2-1	CASSLGGQGGVF	TGTGCCAGCAGTTTAGGTGGACAGGGAGGCGTCTTC
TRBV28	-	-	TRBJ1-2	CASRSRGFNYGYTF	TGTGCCAGCAGATCCCGGGGGTTCAACTATGGCTACACCTTC
TRBV11-2	-	-	TRBJ2-7	CASSAKDSPYEQYF	TGTGCCAGCAGCGCCAAAGACAGTCCCTACGAGCAGTACTTC
TRBV28	-	-	TRBJ1-2	CASSPSTIRTNYGYTF	TGTGCCAGCAGTCCAAGCACAATTAGGACTAACTATGGCTACACCTTC
TRBV29-1	TRBD1	-	TRBJ1-1	CSVDGTGEFRGAFF	TGCAGCGTTGATGGGACAGGGGAATTCAGAGGAGCTTTCTTT
TRBV28	-	-	TRBJ1-2	CASSPLGNRENYGYTF	TGTGCCAGCAGTCCCCTAGGGAACAGGGAAAACTATGGCTACACCTTC
TRBV18	-	-	TRBJ2-5	CASSPGPGSYQETQYF	TGTGCCAGCTCACCAGGGCCGGGATCGTACCAAGAGACCCAGTACTTC
TRBV9	-	few	TRBJ1-3	CASSARINSGNTIYF	TGTGCCAGCAGCGCTCGAATCAACTCTGGAAACACCATATATTTT